The clone carrying this TCR beta chain turned up a few times. The V gene's germline CDR1 is SGHRS and CDR2 YFSETQ. The V end lost 7 bases, the J end lost 3 bases, and 15 bases lay between the germline ends. The CDR3 loop spans 14 amino acids. This sample is part of a study of blood T cell repertoires in COVID-19. In the study's own analysis: Amplification of reference gene primers was used by the study to estimate nucleated cell counts. Profiling relied on immunoSEQ multiplex PCR, and the TCRdb table lists in-frame clones only, not all of them. That table is the source of V, J and clone size, and D and trimming were worked out from the DNA. The sample consists of tens of thousands of clones, around 87% of them appearing once.

This sequence originates from a woman aged 80 or over with acute or convalescent COVID-19. The gene calls are TRBV5-1 and TRBJ2-3; TRBD2 might be the D (7 bases). The sequenced sample consisted of peripheral blood. The CDR3 reads CASAFGGLTDTQYF. The CDR3 region has the DNA TGCGCCAGCGCGTTCGGGGGGCTGACAGATACGCAGTATTTT.